The clone carrying this T cell receptor (beta chain) was counted once. This entry belongs to a study of blood T cell repertoires in COVID-19. Whole-study context: The analysed material was cDNA or gDNA that came from T cells, B-cell-depleted T cells, or PBMCs.

Enrollees, about 18 to 89 years old, lived in 20 to 25 US areas. In assigning cohorts, the study relied on participant-reported clinical history. The germline V gene encodes CDR1 SGHDT and CDR2 YYEEEE. The CDR3 has 16 residues. V shed 0 bases and J shed 2 bases, with 11 bases lying between them. As processed by the authors: Scientists estimated how many nucleated cells there were by amplifying reference gene primers. Here immunoSEQ multiplex PCR was the method, and the copy in TCRdb shows in-frame clones only, minus some. V, J and clone size were drawn from that table, and D and trimming were deduced from the DNA. The table lists 160,000 or so clones, roughly nine tenths of them singletons.

The material sequenced was PBMCs or T cells enriched from blood (not recorded which). The receptor was derived from a human donor with acute COVID-19. The donor label of this sample is uncertain. This rearrangement joins TRBV5-6 to TRBJ2-2, with D unclear. The chain's CDR3 is CASSLVSAKNTGELFF. CDR3 in DNA: TGTGCCAGCAGCTTGGTGTCAGCGAAAAACACCGGGGAGCTGTTTTTT.